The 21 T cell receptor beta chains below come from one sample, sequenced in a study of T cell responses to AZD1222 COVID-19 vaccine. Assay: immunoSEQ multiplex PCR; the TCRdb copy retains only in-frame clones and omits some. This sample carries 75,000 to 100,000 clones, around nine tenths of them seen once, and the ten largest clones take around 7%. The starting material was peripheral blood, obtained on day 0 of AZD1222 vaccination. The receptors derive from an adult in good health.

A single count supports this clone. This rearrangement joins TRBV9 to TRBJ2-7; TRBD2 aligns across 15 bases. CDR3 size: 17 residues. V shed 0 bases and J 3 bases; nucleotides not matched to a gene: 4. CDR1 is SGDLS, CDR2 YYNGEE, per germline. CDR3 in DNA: TGTGCCAGCAGCGTAGGAGGGACTAGCGGGGGGAACTACGAGCAGTACTTC. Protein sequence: CASSVGGTSGGNYEQYF.

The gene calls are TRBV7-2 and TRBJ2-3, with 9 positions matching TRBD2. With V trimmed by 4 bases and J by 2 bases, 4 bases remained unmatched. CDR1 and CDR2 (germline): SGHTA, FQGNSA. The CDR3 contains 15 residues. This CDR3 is CASSYTSGHTDTQYF. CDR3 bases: TGTGCCAGCAGCTATACTAGCGGGCACACAGATACGCAGTATTTT.

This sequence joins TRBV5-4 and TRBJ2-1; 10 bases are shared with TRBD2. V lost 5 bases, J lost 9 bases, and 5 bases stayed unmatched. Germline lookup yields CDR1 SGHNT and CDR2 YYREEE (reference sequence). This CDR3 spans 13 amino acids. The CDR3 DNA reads TGTGCCAGCAGGAGAGCGGGGGGGCCTGAGCAGTTCTTC. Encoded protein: CASRRAGGPEQFF.

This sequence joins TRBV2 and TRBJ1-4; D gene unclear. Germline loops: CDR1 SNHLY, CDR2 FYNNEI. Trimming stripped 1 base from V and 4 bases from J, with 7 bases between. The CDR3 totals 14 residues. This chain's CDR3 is CASSEGRGNEKLFF. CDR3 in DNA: TGTGCCAGCAGTGAAGGGAGAGGTAATGAAAAACTGTTTTTT. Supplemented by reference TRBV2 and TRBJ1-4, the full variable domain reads EPEVTQTPSHQVTQMGQEVILRCVPISNHLYFYWYRQILGQKVEFLVSFYNNEISEKSEIFDDQFSVERPDGSNFTLKIRSTKLEDSAMYFCASSEGRGNEKLFFGSGTQLSVL.

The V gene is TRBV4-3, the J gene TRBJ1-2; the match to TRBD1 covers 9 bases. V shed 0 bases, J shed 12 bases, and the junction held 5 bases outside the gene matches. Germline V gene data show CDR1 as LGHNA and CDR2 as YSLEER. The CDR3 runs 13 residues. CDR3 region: CASSQDRDRAHTF. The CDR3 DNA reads TGCGCCAGCAGCCAAGATCGGGACAGGGCCCACACCTTC.

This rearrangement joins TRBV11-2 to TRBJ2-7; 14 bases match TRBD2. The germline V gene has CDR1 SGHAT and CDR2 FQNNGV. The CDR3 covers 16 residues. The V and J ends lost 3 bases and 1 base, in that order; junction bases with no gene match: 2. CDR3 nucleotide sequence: TGTGCCAGCAGCTTTGGGACTAGCGGGGGATCCTACGAGCAGTACTTC. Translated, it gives CASSFGTSGGSYEQYF.

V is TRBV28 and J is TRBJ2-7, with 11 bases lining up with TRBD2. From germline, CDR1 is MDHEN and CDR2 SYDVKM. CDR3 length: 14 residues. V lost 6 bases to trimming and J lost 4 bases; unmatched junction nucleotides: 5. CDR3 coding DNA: TGTGCCAGCAGAACCGGGACTAGCGGTTACGAGCAGTACTTC. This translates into CASRTGTSGYEQYF.

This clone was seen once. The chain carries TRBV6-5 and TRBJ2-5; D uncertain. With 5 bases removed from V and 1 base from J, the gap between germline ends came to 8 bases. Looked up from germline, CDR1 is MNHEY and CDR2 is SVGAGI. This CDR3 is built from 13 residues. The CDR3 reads CASSRWLQETQYF. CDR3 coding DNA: TGTGCCAGCAGTCGTTGGCTCCAAGAGACCCAGTACTTC.

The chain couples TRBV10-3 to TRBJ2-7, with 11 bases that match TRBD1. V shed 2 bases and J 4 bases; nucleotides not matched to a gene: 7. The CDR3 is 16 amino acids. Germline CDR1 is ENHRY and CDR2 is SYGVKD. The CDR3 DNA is TGTGCCATCAGTGAGAGATCTGGGACAGGGGGGTACGAGCAGTACTTC. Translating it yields CAISERSGTGGYEQYF.

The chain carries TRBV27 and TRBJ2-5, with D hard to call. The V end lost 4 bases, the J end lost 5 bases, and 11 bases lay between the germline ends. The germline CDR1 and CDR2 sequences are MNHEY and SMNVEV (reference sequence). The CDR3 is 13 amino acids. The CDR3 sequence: CASSSPPGETQYF. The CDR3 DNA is TGTGCCAGCAGTTCGCCCCCCGGTGAGACCCAGTACTTC.

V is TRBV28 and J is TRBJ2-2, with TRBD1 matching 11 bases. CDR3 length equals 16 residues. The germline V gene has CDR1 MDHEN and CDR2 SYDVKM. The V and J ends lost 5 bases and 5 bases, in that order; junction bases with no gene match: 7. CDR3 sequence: CASSPPGQGGTGELFF. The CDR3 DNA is TGTGCCAGCAGTCCGCCGGGACAGGGGGGTACCGGGGAGCTGTTTTTT.

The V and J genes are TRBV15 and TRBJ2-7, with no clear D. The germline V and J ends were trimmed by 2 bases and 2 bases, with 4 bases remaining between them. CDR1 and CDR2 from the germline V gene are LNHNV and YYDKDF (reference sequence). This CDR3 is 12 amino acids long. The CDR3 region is CATSRQPYEQYF. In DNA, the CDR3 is TGTGCCACCAGCAGACAGCCCTACGAGCAGTACTTC.

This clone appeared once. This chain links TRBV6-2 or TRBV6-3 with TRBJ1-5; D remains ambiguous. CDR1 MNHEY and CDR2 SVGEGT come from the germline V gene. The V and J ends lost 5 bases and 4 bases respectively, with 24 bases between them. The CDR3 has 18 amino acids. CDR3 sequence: CASSPPVEASVLNQPQHF. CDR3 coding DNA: TGTGCCAGCAGTCCCCCAGTGGAGGCTTCGGTGTTAAATCAGCCCCAGCATTTT.

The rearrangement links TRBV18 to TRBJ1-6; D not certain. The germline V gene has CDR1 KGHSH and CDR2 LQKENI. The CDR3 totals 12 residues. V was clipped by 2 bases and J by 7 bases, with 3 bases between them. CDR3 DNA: TGTGCCAGCTCACCAGCAAATTCACCCCTCCACTTT. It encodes CASSPANSPLHF.

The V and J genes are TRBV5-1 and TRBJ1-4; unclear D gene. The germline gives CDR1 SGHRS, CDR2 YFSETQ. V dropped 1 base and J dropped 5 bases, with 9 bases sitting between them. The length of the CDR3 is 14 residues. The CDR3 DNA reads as TGCGCCAGCAGCTTGACAGTTGAAAATGAAAAACTGTTTTTT. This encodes CASSLTVENEKLFF.

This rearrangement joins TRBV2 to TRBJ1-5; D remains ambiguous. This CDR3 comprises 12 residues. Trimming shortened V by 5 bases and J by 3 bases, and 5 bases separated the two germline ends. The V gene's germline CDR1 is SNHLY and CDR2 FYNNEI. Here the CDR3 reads CASSNLNQPQHF. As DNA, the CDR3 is TGTGCCAGCAGTAATCTCAATCAGCCCCAGCATTTT.

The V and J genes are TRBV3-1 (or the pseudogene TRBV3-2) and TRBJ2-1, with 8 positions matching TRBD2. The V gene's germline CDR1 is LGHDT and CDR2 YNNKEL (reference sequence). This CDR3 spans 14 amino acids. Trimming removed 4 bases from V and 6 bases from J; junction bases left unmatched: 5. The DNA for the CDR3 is TGTGCCAGCAGCCCCCGGACTAGCAGCAATGAGCAGTTCTTC. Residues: CASSPRTSSNEQFF.

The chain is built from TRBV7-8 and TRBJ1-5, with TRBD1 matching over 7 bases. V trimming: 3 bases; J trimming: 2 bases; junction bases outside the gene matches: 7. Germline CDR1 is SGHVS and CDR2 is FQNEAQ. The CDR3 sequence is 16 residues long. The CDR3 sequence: CASSLTGLNGNQPQHF. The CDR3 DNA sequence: TGTGCCAGCAGCTTGACAGGGCTTAACGGCAATCAGCCCCAGCATTTT.

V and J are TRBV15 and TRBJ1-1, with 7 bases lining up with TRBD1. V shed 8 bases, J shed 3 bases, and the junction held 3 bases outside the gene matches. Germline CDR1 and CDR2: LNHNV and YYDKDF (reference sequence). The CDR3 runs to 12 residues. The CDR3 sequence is CATSRGYTEAFF. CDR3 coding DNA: TGTGCCACCTCCAGGGGGTACACTGAAGCTTTCTTT.

This CDR3 reads CATSDFGQGPNGYTF. The CDR3 DNA sequence: TGTGCCACCAGTGATTTTGGTCAAGGACCTAATGGCTACACCTTC. The gene calls are TRBV24-1 and TRBJ1-2; D unresolved. In germline, CDR1 is KGHDR, CDR2 SFDVKD. The germline V and J ends were trimmed by 1 base and 6 bases, with 14 bases remaining between them. The CDR3 contains 15 residues.

CDR3 bases: TGTGCCAGTCGAGGGGGCGTATCGGGTGAAAAACTGTTTTTT. It yields the protein CASRGGVSGEKLFF. The V gene is TRBV19, the J gene TRBJ1-4; 7 bases fit TRBD1. Germline V gene lookup returns CDR1 LNHDA and CDR2 SQIVND (reference sequence). This CDR3 comprises 14 residues. The trim removed 8 bases at V and 7 bases at J, leaving 10 bases unmatched.